The 2 T cell receptor beta chains below were found in one sample sequenced in a study of OX40 agonist ivuxolimab in advanced cancers. TCRdb's table, derived via immunoSEQ multiplex PCR, lists solely in-frame clones and lacks some. The sample lists fewer than 120,000 clones, around 90% occurring once. The specimen comprised CD4+ or CD8+ T cells sorted from blood, sampled in a trial of the OX40 agonist ivuxolimab. The receptors were sampled from an adult with an advanced solid tumor such as melanoma, head and neck, liver or kidney cancer.

This clone was detected only once. CDR3 loop: CASSLSASRARSSYEQYF. The CDR3 nucleotides read TGTGCCAGCAGCTTAAGTGCCTCTCGGGCTCGAAGCTCCTACGAGCAGTACTTC. This chain connects TRBV7-2 to TRBJ2-7; D not certain. CDR3 length: 18 amino acids. Germline CDR1 and CDR2: SGHTA and FQGNSA. Trimming removed 2 bases from V and 0 bases from J, with 20 bases in between.

The CDR3 protein is CASSLALSSYNEQFF. CDR3 sequence (DNA): TGTGCCAGCAGCTTAGCACTCTCCTCCTACAATGAGCAGTTCTTC. The chain employs TRBV7-3 and TRBJ2-1; D call uncertain. The CDR3 runs to 15 residues. V lost 2 bases, J lost 0 bases, and 8 bases lay in between. The germline V gene has CDR1 SGHTA and CDR2 FQGTGA.